The sequence of this T cell receptor (beta chain) was determined in a study of T cells in Graves' hyperthyroidism and ophthalmopathy. Findings of the study overall: Prediction of ophthalmopathy progression came a median around 6 months pre-onset.

From RNA transcripts, TCR beta CDR3 regions were amplified. Researchers ran a first-round RT-PCR on the TCR CDR3 using the HTBI primer set. MiXCR, applied by TCRdb to the multiplex PCR reads, yields one record per CDR3 protein. The table shows about 640,000 distinct CDR3 sequences, with more than 14% occurring only once. Germline-derived CDR1 and CDR2 are MDHEN and SYDVKM. Unmatched junction bases numbered 11, after V lost 2 bases and J lost 7 bases. The CDR3 consists of 15 residues. This clonotype was observed many times. No antigen is known for it. Uncontrolled infection, other autoimmune disease, pregnancy or lactation disqualified patients from enrolment.

The receptor was isolated from a woman between 50 and 59 years old with Graves' ophthalmopathy. The sample comprised blood. The chain combines TRBV28 with TRBJ2-7, with TRBD2 matching over 7 bases. CDR3 DNA sequence: TGTGCCAGCAGTTTACTGGGAGGGAGGGCCGAAGAGCAGTACTTC. Residues: CASSLLGGRAEEQYF.